These T cell receptor beta chains were read from a single sample in a study of T cells after yellow fever vaccination. TCRdb recomputed calls from the 5' RACE reads with MiXCR, one row per CDR3 protein. The sample has fewer than 350,000 distinct CDR3 sequences, about 9.5% seen once. Source: PBMCs, taken on the day of the first yellow fever vaccination. All receptors come from a man aged 18 to 29 who received the YFV17D yellow fever vaccine. CDR3s include the opening cysteine and the closing phenylalanine or tryptophan. The D gene is left open where the match is weak. Not every row has a clone size; where given, it reads once, few, many or a size class.

v_gene	d_gene	abundance	j_gene	CDR3nt	CDR3aa
TRBV6-4	TRBD1	.	TRBJ1-1	TGTGCCAGCAGTGGGGACAGAGTGAACACTGAAGCTTTCTTT	CASSGDRVNTEAFF
TRBV18	TRBD1	few	TRBJ1-3	TGTGCCAGCTCACCGGGACAGTTCTCTGGAAACACCATATATTTT	CASSPGQFSGNTIYF
TRBV5-1	TRBD2	few	TRBJ2-5	TGCGCCAGCAGCTCTAGCGGGGGGCCTCAAGAGACCCAGTACTTC	CASSSSGGPQETQYF
TRBV12-3/TRBV12-4	.	few	TRBJ1-5	TGTGCCAGCAGGCCTCAGGGTGATCAGCCCCAGCATTTT	CASRPQGDQPQHF
TRBV11-2	TRBD1	.	TRBJ2-3	TGTGCCAGCAGCTTACGGGTAGTGGCCGGACAGGCGGGCGATACGCAGTATTTT	CASSLRVVAGQAGDTQYF
TRBV6-1	TRBD1	many	TRBJ2-1	TGTGCCAGCAGTCCCGGACAGGGGGCGGCTGAGCAGTTCTTC	CASSPGQGAAEQFF
TRBV4-2	.	many	TRBJ1-1	TGTGCCAGCGCTAGGGGGGACGGGAACACTGAAGCTTTCTTT	CASARGDGNTEAFF
TRBV5-1	.	few	TRBJ1-1	TGCGCCAGCAGCTTGAGCCCAAAAACTGAAGCTTTCTTT	CASSLSPKTEAFF
TRBV19	.	.	TRBJ2-7	TGTGCCAGTAGTATTGTCAGCTCCTACGAGCAGTACTTC	CASSIVSSYEQYF
TRBV3-1	.	few	TRBJ2-1	TGTGCCAGCAGCCAGTTTGGACAGTCCAGCTCCTACAATGAGCAGTTCTTC	CASSQFGQSSSYNEQFF
TRBV9	.	.	TRBJ1-5	TGTGCCAGCAGCGTAGGGCCAGGGGCGCTCAATCAGCCCCAGCATTTT	CASSVGPGALNQPQHF
TRBV24-1	.	.	TRBJ1-5	TGTGCCACCAGTGAGGCGGGGGATCAGCCCCAGCATTTT	CATSEAGDQPQHF
TRBV29-1	TRBD2	.	TRBJ2-7	TGCAGCGGTCGGACTAGCGGGGGCTACGAGCAGTACTTC	CSGRTSGGYEQYF
TRBV27	TRBD2	.	TRBJ2-3	TGTGCCAGCAGTTTGAGCGGGGAACCCACAGATACGCAGTATTTT	CASSLSGEPTDTQYF
TRBV12-3/TRBV12-4	.	.	TRBJ1-1	TGTGGCAGCAGTTTAAATACTGGGAACACTGAAGCTTTCTTT	CGSSLNTGNTEAFF
TRBV10-3	TRBD1	few	TRBJ2-7	TGTGCCATCCGGGACAGCCCGGACGAGCAGTACTTC	CAIRDSPDEQYF
TRBV4-2	.	.	TRBJ2-2	TGTGCCAGCAGCCACGTACAGGAGAACACCGGGGAGCTGTTTTTT	CASSHVQENTGELFF
TRBV7-8	.	few	TRBJ2-2	TGTGCCAGCAGCTTAGCCCCGGCAGGAAAGAGAGCAACCGGGGAGCTGTTTTTT	CASSLAPAGKRATGELFF
TRBV4-1	.	.	TRBJ1-1	TGCGCCAGCAGCCAAGTGGCAGGGAGGGTTTTCTTT	CASSQVAGRVFF
TRBV6-5	.	few	TRBJ1-1	TGTGCCAGCAGCTACAAAGAGAACACTGAAGCTTTCTTT	CASSYKENTEAFF
TRBV21-1	.	many	TRBJ2-3	TGTGCCAGCAGCATAGGAGACACCAGCACAGATACGCAGTATTTT	CASSIGDTSTDTQYF
TRBV15	TRBD2	few	TRBJ2-3	TGTGCCACCAGCAGAGGACTAGCGGGGGCAGATACGCAGTATTTT	CATSRGLAGADTQYF
TRBV19	TRBD1	.	TRBJ1-1	TGTGCCAGTACGATTAGGAGAGGGGGCCGTGATGCTGAAGCTTTCTTT	CASTIRRGGRDAEAFF
TRBV5-1	TRBD2	few	TRBJ2-5	TGCGCCAGCAGCATTAGCGGGGGGACCCAAGAGACCCAGTACTTC	CASSISGGTQETQYF
TRBV4-2	.	many	TRBJ1-4	TGTGCCAGCAGCCAAGGGGGAAAAGAAAAACTGTTTTTT	CASSQGGKEKLFF
TRBV3-1	.	.	TRBJ1-6	TGTGCCAGCAGCCAAGAAAGAGGGGTGGATTCACCCCTCCACTTT	CASSQERGVDSPLHF
TRBV20-1	.	few	TRBJ2-7	TGCAGTGCTCCGGGGGACTTCCCCGAGCAGTACTTC	CSAPGDFPEQYF
TRBV10-3	TRBD2	few	TRBJ2-3	TGTGCCATCAGCGTGACTAGCGGGGGTTCAGATACGCAGTATTTT	CAISVTSGGSDTQYF
TRBV20-1	.	.	TRBJ2-1	TGCAGTGCTAGAGATGTCGCGACAACCCGAGGGGATGAGCAGTTCTTC	CSARDVATTRGDEQFF
TRBV6-1	.	.	TRBJ2-7	TGTGCCGCTCAATCATGGGGACAAGGGGTAGCCGAGCAGTACTTC	CAAQSWGQGVAEQYF
TRBV11-2	TRBD1	few	TRBJ2-1	TGTGCCAGCAGTCGGGACAGGGGTACCTACAATGAGCAGTTCTTC	CASSRDRGTYNEQFF
TRBV4-2	TRBD2	few	TRBJ2-3	TGTGCCAGCAGCCAAGCTCAGCGGGGGGATCTAGATACGCAGTATTTT	CASSQAQRGDLDTQYF
TRBV2	TRBD1	many	TRBJ2-3	TGTGCCAGCAGTGGACCCGGGACAGGGAGCACAGATACGCAGTATTTT	CASSGPGTGSTDTQYF
TRBV7-2	TRBD1	few	TRBJ2-5	TGTGCCAGCAGCCCCGAGGACAGGGCAGAGACCCAGTACTTC	CASSPEDRAETQYF
TRBV7-8	TRBD1	few	TRBJ2-2	TGTGCCAGCAGCTTTCTGACAGGGCGAAGTCCGGGGGAGCTGTTTTTT	CASSFLTGRSPGELFF
TRBV2	.	few	TRBJ1-5	TGTGCCAGCAATGTATTGGAGGGACGGCCCCAGCATTTT	CASNVLEGRPQHF
TRBV10-3	TRBD2	few	TRBJ2-3	TGTGCCATCAGGGAGTACGGCGGGGGGAGCTCTAGCACAGATACGCAGTATTTT	CAIREYGGGSSSTDTQYF
TRBV12-3/TRBV12-4	.	many	TRBJ1-6	TGTGCCAGCAGTTTAGGTGGATATAATTCACCCCTCCACTTT	CASSLGGYNSPLHF
TRBV12-3/TRBV12-4	.	many	TRBJ2-4	TGTGCCAGCAGTTTGGGCCTCTTCCAGTACTTC	CASSLGLFQYF
TRBV4-3	TRBD1	few	TRBJ2-4	TGCGCCAGCAGCCCCGCCTACAGGACAGGGGGCTCATACTTC	CASSPAYRTGGSYF
TRBV6-5	.	.	TRBJ1-2	TGTGCCAGCAGTTTCCAAGGGCTCGGCTACACCTTC	CASSFQGLGYTF
TRBV15	TRBD1	.	TRBJ1-5	TGTGCCACCAGCAGAGATCTTTCGAGAGACAGGGGGATAAGGCATCAGCCCCAGCATTTT	CATSRDLSRDRGIRHQPQHF
TRBV12-5	.	few	TRBJ2-3	TGTGCTAGTGGTTTGGGGCAGCGACACACAGATACGCAGTATTTT	CASGLGQRHTDTQYF
TRBV12-3/TRBV12-4	.	.	TRBJ2-2	TGTGCCAGCAGGCCTCCGGAGGTGAGGAGCACCGGGGAGCTGTTTTTT	CASRPPEVRSTGELFF
TRBV29-1	.	.	TRBJ2-5	TGCAGCGTCGCATCAGGATTCCAAGAGACCCAGTACTTC	CSVASGFQETQYF